This T cell receptor (beta chain) was recorded in a study of preoperative IRX-2 immunotherapy in early breast cancer (dated by TCRdb to between 2018 and 2021). The treatment or condition label of this sample denotes: preoperative locoregional IRX-2 cytokine immunotherapy. The samples were obtained from a phase Ib study in which preoperative, locoregional IRX-2 cytokine immunotherapy intended to prime immune responses was tested. Before surgery, IRX-2 was given to the donors, who were patients with early-stage breast cancer. Receptors were amplified or captured by the immunoSEQ multiplex PCR assay. The source is immuneACCESS, and TCRdb retained only in-frame sequences with V and J called. Part of the clones is not carried over; for the studies checked, unresolved V genes explain less than half of this, and the remainder is unexplained. This sample lists fewer than 25,000 clones; approximately 80% were detected once. The top ten clones comprise 1% to 1.5% of the sample.

A remark on this clone: This clone's antigen is unknown. No much larger clonotype is one base removed from it; base qualities were not supplied.

The material sequenced was lymph node tissue, taken after IRX-2 immunotherapy. The TCR sequence derives from a human donor with breast cancer.

CDR3 region: CATCQGSSPLHF. The nucleotide sequence reads as follows: TGTGCCACCTGTCAGGGTTCGTCACCCCTCCACTTT. The chain joins TRBV12-5 to TRBJ1-6; tentative D gene TRBD1, with 5 bases matching. From cysteine to phenylalanine, the CDR3 is 12 amino acids long. The kept DNA is CDR3 alone, 36 bases in frame from the first base. Looking up the germline V gene yields CDR1 LGHNT and CDR2 FRNRAP.